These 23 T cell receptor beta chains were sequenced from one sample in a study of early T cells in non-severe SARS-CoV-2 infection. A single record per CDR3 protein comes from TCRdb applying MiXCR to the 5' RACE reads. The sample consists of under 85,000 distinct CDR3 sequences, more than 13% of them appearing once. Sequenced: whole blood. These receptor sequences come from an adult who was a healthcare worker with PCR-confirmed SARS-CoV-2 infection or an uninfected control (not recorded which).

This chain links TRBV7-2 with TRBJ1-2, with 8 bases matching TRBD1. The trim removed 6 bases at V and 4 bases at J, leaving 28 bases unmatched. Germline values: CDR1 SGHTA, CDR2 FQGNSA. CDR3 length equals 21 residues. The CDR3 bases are TGTGCCAGCAGTTTCGGCGTCGGACAGGGAGGGAGTAACTATGGGAGCTATGGCTACACCTTC. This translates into CASSFGVGQGGSNYGSYGYTF.

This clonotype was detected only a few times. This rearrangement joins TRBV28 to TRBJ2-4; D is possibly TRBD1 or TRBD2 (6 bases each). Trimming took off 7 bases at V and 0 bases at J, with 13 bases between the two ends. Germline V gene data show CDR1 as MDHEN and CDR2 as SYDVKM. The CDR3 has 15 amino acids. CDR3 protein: CASISRGVAKNIQYF. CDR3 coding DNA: TGTGCCAGCATTAGTAGGGGGGTAGCCAAAAACATTCAGTACTTC.

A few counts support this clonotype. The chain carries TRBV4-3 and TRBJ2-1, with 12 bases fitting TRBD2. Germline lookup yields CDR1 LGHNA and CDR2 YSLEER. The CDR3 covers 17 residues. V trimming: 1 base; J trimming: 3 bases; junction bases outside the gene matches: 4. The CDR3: CASSQGLAGGYYNEQFF. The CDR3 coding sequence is TGCGCCAGCAGCCAAGGGCTAGCGGGGGGGTACTACAATGAGCAGTTCTTC.

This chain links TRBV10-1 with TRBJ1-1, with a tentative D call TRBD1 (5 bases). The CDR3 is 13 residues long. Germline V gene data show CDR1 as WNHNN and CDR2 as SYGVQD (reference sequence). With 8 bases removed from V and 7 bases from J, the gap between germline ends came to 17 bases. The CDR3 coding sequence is TGCGCCAGCGTAAGTCAGGGAACTATTGAAGCTTTCTTT. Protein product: CASVSQGTIEAFF.

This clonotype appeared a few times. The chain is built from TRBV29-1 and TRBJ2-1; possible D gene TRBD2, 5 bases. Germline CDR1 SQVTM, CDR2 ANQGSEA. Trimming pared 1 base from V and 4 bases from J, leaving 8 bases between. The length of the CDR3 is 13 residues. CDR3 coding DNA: TGCAGCGTTGAAGTTGGAGGATACAATGAGCAGTTCTTC. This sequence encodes CSVEVGGYNEQFF.

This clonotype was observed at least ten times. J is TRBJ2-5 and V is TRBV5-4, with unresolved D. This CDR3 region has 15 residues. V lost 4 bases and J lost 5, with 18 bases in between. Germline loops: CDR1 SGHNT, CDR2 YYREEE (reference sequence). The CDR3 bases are TGTGCCAGCAGCACCCTCTTGGCGAGCAGGGAGACCCAGTACTTC. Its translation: CASSTLLASRETQYF.

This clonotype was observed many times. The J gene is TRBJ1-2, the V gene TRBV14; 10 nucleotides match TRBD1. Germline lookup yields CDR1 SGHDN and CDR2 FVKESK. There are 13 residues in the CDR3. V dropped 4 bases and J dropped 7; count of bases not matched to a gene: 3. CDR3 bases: TGTGCCAGCAGCCGGGACAGGGGTATTGGCTACACCTTC. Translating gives CASSRDRGIGYTF.

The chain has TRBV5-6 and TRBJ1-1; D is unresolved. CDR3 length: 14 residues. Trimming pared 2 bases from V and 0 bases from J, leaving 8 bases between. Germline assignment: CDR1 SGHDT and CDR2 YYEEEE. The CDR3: CASSFFGVNTEAFF. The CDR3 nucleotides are TGTGCCAGCAGCTTTTTTGGGGTGAACACTGAAGCTTTCTTT.

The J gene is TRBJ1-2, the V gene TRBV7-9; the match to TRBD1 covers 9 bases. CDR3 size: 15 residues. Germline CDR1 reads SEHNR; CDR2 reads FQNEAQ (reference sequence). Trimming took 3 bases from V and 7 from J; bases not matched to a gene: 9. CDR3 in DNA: TGTGCCAGCAGCTTCCCGGGACAGGGCCCTAGTGGCTACACCTTC. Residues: CASSFPGQGPSGYTF.

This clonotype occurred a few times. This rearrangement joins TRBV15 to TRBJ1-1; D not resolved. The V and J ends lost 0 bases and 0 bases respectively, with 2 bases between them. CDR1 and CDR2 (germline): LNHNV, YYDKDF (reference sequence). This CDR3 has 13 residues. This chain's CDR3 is CATSRDMNTEAFF. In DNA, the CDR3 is TGTGCCACCAGCAGAGACATGAACACTGAAGCTTTCTTT.

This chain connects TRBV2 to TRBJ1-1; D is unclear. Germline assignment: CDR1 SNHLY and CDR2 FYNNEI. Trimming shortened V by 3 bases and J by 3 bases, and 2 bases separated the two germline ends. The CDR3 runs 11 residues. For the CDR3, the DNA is TGTGCCAGCAGTGAGGACACTGAAGCTTTCTTT. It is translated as CASSEDTEAFF.

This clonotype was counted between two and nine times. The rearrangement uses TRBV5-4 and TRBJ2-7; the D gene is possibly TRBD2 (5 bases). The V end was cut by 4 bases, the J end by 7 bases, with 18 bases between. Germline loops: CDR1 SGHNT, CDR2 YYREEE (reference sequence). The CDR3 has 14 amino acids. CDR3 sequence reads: CASSPGLWVGEQYF. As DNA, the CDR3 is TGTGCCAGCAGCCCCGGACTGTGGGTAGGGGAGCAGTACTTC.

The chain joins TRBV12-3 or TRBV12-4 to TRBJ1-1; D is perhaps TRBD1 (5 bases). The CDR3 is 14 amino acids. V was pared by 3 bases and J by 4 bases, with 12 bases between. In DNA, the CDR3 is TGTGCCAGCAGTTTGGAAGGGGCGGTCACTGAAGCTTTCTTT. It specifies CASSLEGAVTEAFF.

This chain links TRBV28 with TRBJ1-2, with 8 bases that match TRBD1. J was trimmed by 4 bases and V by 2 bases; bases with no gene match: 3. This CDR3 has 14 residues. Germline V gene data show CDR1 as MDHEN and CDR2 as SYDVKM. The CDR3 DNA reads TGTGCCAGCAGTTTAAGGACAGGGCCCTATGGCTACACCTTC. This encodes CASSLRTGPYGYTF.

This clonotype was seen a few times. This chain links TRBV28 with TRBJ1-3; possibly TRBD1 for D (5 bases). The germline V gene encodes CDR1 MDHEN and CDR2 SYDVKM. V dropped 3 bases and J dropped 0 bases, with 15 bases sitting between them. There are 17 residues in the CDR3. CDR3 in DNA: TGTGCCAGCAGTTTGTCTGGGACCTCCAGCTCTGGAAACACCATATATTTT. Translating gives CASSLSGTSSSGNTIYF.

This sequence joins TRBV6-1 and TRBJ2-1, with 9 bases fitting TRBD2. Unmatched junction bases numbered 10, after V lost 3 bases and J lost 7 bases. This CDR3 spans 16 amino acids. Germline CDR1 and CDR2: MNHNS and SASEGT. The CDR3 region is CASSDRAGGLRNEQFF. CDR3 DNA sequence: TGTGCCAGCAGTGACAGAGCGGGGGGCCTACGAAATGAGCAGTTCTTC.

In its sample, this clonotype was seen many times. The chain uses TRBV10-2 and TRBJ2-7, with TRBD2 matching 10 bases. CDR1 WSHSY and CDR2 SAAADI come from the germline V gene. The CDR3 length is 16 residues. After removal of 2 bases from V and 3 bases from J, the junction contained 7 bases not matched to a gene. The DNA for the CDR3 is TGCGCCAGCAGTGAGCTCCCTCCTAGCGGGGGCTACGAGCAGTACTTC. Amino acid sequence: CASSELPPSGGYEQYF.

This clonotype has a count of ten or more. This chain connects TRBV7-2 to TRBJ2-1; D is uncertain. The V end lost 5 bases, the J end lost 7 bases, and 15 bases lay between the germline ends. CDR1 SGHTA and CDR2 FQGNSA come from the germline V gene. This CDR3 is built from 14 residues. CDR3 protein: CASSHLAVRNEQFF. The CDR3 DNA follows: TGTGCCAGCAGCCACTTGGCCGTAAGAAATGAGCAGTTCTTC.

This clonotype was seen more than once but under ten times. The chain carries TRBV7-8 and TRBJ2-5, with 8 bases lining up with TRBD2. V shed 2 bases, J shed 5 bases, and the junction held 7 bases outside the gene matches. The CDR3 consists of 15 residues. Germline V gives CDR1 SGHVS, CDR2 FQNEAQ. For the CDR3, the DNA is TGTGCCAGCAGCTTACAACGGGGGGGCAGGGAGACCCAGTACTTC. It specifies CASSLQRGGRETQYF.

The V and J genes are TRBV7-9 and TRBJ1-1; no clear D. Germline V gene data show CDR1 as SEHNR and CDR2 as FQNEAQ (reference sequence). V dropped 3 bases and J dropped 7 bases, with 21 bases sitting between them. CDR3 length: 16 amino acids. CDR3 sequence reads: CASSLISRVIPYEAFF. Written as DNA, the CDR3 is TGTGCCAGCAGCTTGATTTCGCGGGTTATCCCATATGAAGCTTTCTTT.

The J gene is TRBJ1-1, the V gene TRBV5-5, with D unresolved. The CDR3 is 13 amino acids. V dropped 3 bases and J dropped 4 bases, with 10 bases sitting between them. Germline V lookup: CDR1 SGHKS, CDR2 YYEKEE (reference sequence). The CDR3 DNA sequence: TGTGCCAGCAGCTGGGGTGTCGGCACTGAAGCTTTCTTT. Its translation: CASSWGVGTEAFF. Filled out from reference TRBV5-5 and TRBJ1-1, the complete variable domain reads DAGVTQSPTHLIKTRGQQVTLRCSPISGHKSVSWYQQVLGQGPQFIFQYYEKEERGRGNFPDRFSARQFPNYSSELNVNALLLGDSALYLCASSWGVGTEAFFGQGTRLTVV.

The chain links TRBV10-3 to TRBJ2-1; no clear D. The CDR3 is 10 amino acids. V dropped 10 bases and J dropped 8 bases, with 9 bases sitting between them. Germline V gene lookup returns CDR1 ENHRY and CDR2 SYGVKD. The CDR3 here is CATRSDEQFF. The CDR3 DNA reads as TGTGCCACCAGATCGGATGAGCAGTTCTTC.

For the CDR3, the DNA is TGTGCTAGTGGTCCCCCCGTTAAGGGAAGCAATCAGCCCCAGCATTTT. It encodes CASGPPVKGSNQPQHF. The V gene is TRBV12-5, the J gene TRBJ1-5, with D hard to call. Per the germline V gene, CDR1 is LGHNT and CDR2 is FRNRAP. Trimming stripped 5 bases from V and 1 base from J, with 15 bases between. This CDR3 has 16 amino acids.